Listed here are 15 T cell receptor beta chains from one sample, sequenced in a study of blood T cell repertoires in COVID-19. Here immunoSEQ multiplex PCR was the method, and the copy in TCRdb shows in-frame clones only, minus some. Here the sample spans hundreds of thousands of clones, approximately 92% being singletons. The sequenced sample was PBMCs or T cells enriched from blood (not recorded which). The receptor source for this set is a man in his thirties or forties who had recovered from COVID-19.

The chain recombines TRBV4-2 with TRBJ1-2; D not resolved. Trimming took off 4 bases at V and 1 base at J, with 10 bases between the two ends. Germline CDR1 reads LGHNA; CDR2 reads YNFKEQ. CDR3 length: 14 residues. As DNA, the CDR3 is TGTGCCAGCAGCCCTCTAGGAGATAACTATGGCTACACCTTC. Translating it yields CASSPLGDNYGYTF.

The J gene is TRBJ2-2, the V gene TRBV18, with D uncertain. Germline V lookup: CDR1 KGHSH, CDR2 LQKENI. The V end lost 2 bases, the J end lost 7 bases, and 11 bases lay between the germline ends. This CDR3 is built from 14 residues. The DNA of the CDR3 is TGTGCCAGCTCACCAGGAGCTGGCGGCGGGGAGCTGTTTTTT. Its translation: CASSPGAGGGELFF.

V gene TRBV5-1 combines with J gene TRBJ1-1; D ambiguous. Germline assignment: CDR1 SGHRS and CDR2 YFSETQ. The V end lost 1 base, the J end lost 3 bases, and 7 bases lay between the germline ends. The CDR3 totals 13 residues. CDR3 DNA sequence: TGCGCCAGCAGCTTGACCGGGGACACTGAAGCTTTCTTT. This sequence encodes CASSLTGDTEAFF.

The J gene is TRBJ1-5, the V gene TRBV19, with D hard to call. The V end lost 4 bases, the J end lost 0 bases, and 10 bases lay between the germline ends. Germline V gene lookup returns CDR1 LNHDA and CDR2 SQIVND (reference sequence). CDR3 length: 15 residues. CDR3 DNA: TGTGCCAGTAGTAGGGAGGAATATAGCAATCAGCCCCAGCATTTT. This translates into CASSREEYSNQPQHF.

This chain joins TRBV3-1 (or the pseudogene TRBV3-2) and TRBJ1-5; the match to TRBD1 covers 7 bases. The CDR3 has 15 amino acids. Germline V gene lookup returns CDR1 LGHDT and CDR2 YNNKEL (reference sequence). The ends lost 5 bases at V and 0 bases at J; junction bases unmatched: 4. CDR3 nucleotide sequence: TGTGCCAGCAGCGCGGGACAGAATAGCAATCAGCCCCAGCATTTT. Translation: CASSAGQNSNQPQHF.

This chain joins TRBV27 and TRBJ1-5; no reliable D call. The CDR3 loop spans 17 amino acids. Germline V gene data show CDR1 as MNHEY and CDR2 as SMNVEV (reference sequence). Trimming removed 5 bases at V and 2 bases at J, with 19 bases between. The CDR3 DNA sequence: TGTGCCAGCAGTCCACCGGGTCGGGGTGGCTGCAATCAGCCCCAGCATTTT. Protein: CASSPPGRGGCNQPQHF.

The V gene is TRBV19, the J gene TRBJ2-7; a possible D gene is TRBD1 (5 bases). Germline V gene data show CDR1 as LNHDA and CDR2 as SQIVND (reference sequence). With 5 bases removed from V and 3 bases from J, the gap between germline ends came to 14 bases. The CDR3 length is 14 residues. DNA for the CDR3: TGTGCCAGTAGTTTCCAGGGAAAGCTCTACGAGCAGTACTTC. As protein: CASSFQGKLYEQYF.

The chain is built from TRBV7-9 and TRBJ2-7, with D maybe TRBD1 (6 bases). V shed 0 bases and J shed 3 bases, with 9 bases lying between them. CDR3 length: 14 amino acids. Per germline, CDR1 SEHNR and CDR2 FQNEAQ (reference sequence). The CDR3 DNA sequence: TGTGCCAGCAGCTTAGCGGGGGACAACTACGAGCAGTACTTC. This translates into CASSLAGDNYEQYF.

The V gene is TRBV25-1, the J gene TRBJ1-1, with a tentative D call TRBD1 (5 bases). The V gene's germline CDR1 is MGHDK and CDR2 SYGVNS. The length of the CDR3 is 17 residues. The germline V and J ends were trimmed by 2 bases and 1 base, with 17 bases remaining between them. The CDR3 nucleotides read TGTGCCAGCAGTGAAAAAGCACCGGGGGGAAAGAACACTGAAGCTTTCTTT. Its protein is CASSEKAPGGKNTEAFF.

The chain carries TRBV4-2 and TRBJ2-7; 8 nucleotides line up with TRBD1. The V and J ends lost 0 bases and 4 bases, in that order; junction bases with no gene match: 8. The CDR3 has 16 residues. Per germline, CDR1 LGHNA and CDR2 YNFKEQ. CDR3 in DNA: TGTGCCAGCAGCCAAGATAGGGTCAGGGGGCTTTACGAGCAGTACTTC. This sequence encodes CASSQDRVRGLYEQYF.

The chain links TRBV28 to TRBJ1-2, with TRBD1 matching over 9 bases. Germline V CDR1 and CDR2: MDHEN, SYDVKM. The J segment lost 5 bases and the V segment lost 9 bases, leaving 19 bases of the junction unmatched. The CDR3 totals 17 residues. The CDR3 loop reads CASYPQGGDRDGYGYTF. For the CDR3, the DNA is TGTGCCAGTTACCCTCAAGGGGGGGACAGGGACGGTTATGGCTACACCTTC.

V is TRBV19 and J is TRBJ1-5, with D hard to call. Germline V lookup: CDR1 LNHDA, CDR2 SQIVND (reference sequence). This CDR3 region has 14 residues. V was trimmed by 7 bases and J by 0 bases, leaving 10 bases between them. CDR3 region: CASTWQYSNQPQHF. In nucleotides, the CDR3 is TGTGCCAGTACCTGGCAGTATAGCAATCAGCCCCAGCATTTT.

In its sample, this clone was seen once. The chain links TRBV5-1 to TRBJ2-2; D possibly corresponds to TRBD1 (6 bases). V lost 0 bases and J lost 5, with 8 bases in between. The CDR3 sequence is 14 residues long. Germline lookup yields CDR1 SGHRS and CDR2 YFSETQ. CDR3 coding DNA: TGCGCCAGCAGCTTGGGGCAGGGGACCGGGGAGCTGTTTTTT. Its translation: CASSLGQGTGELFF.

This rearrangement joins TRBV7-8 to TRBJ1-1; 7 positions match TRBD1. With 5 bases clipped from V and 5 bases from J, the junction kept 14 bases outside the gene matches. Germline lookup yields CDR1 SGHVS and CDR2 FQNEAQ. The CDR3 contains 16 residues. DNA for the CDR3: TGTGCCAGCAGCCAAAGGCCACAGGGGAAAGGAACTGAAGCTTTCTTT. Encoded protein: CASSQRPQGKGTEAFF.

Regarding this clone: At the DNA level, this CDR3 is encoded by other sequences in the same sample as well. The CDR3 DNA follows: TGTGCCAGCAGCTCCAGTTCATACGAGCAGTACTTC. It encodes CASSSSSYEQYF. The J gene is TRBJ2-7, the V gene TRBV7-6; D remains ambiguous. The germline gives CDR1 SGHVS, CDR2 FNYEAQ. V gave up 4 bases and J gave up 4 bases, with 8 bases separating them. The length of the CDR3 is 12 residues.